This T cell receptor beta chain derives from a study of cytomegalovirus exposure and HLA in healthy donors. The CDR3 is 16 residues long. Per germline, CDR1 MNHEY and CDR2 SMNVEV (reference sequence). V was cut by 1 base and J by 3 bases, with 14 bases left in between. In the case of this clone: Its matching antigen is unknown.

This PCR relied on a set of 60 Vbeta primers and 13 Jbeta primers. Only in-frame clones appear in the TCRdb table, and some are missing; sequencing was by immunoSEQ multiplex PCR. The table lists 65,000 to 95,000 clones, roughly 80% of them singletons. Findings and caveats of the study: In a later analysis, HLA-associated beta chains showed higher expansion and lower generation probabilities than comparable chains.

Sequencing was carried out using PBMCs. The source of this sequence is a human donor in good health. This rearrangement joins TRBV27 to TRBJ2-3; maybe TRBD2 (7 bases). CDR3 residues: CASSLYGGGPTDTQYF. CDR3 sequence (DNA): TGTGCCAGCAGTTTATATGGGGGGGGGCCAACAGATACGCAGTATTTT.